The 32 T cell receptor beta chains listed next were all sequenced from one sample in a study of Ad26.COV2.S vaccination and SARS-CoV-2 variants. The protocol was immunoSEQ multiplex PCR, while the TCRdb copy is restricted to in-frame clones and leaves out a portion. The table lists some 640,000 clones, around 90% of them singletons. Treatment described: roughly 19 received Ad26.COV2.S at low or high dose, single or two shots; several received placebo; per-sample allocation not given. Repertoires come from day 63 after the first vaccine or placebo injection. Here the sequenced sample was peripheral blood, taken in a trial of Ad26.COV2.S vaccine versus placebo. The receptors derive from a person between 18 and 65 years old who received the Ad26.COV2.S COVID-19 vaccine or a placebo.

In the case of this clone: A read error may be the cause here, since a much bigger clone is one base away. The rearrangement joins TRBV7-2 to TRBJ2-7, with 12 bases that match TRBD1. Germline loops: CDR1 SGHTA, CDR2 FQGNSA. There are 15 residues in the CDR3. V shed 6 bases and J 2 bases; nucleotides not matched to a gene: 5. The DNA of the CDR3 is TGTGCCAGCAGGACCGGGACAGGGGGCACCTACGAGCAGTACTTC. This sequence encodes CASRTGTGGTYEQYF.

The J gene is TRBJ2-3, the V gene TRBV6-5; unclear D gene. V was pared by 8 bases and J by 5 bases, with 8 bases between. The CDR3 contains 11 residues. The germline CDR1 and CDR2 sequences are MNHEY and SVGAGI. The CDR3 nucleotides read TGTGCCAGCGGACGGGTAGATACGCAGTATTTT. This encodes CASGRVDTQYF.

The CDR3 here is CASRSEGATDTQYF. CDR3 bases: TGTGCCAGTAGGAGCGAGGGGGCCACAGATACGCAGTATTTT. This chain links TRBV19 with TRBJ2-3; 7 bases fit TRBD1. The V gene end was trimmed by 6 bases and the J gene end by 2 bases; junction bases not matched to a gene: 5. This CDR3 is 14 amino acids long. Per germline, CDR1 LNHDA and CDR2 SQIVND (reference sequence). Variable domain in full (rest from reference TRBV19 and TRBJ2-3): DGGITQSPKYLFRKEGQNVTLSCEQNLNHDAMYWYRQDPGQGLRLIYYSQIVNDFQKGDIAEGYSVSREKKESFPLTVTSAQKNPTAFYLCASRSEGATDTQYFGPGTRLTVL.

The chain joins TRBV30 to TRBJ2-4; perhaps TRBD2 as D (6 bases). This CDR3 comprises 13 residues. V was shortened by 2 bases and J by 9 bases, with 14 bases between the two germline ends. CDR1 GTSNPN and CDR2 SVGIG come from the germline V gene (reference sequence). CDR3 coding DNA: TGTGCCTGGAGTCCGGGACCCGGGAGCATTCAGTACTTC. It specifies CAWSPGPGSIQYF.

The gene calls are TRBV7-6 and TRBJ2-2; no reliable D call. The CDR3 sequence is 15 residues long. Germline lookup yields CDR1 SGHVS and CDR2 FNYEAQ. V was shortened by 5 bases and J by 3 bases, with 13 bases between the two germline ends. The CDR3 region has the DNA TGTGCCAGCAGCCTATCCAGAAGTGACACCGGGGAGCTGTTTTTT. The encoded protein is CASSLSRSDTGELFF.

The rearrangement links TRBV18 to TRBJ1-2; TRBD1 aligns across 9 bases. CDR3 size: 14 residues. Losses at the gene ends were 2 bases for V and 5 bases for J; bases not matched to a gene: 3. Germline lookup yields CDR1 KGHSH and CDR2 LQKENI. The CDR3 protein is CASSPGDRAYGYTF. CDR3 nucleotide sequence: TGTGCCAGCTCACCAGGGGACAGGGCATATGGCTACACCTTC.

CDR3 nucleotides: TGTGCCAGCAGCCCCCGGGACTGGTACACTGAAGCTTTCTTT. Translating it yields CASSPRDWYTEAFF. The chain joins TRBV4-2 to TRBJ1-1; D might be TRBD1 (5 bases). Between the trimmed V and J ends, which lost 4 bases and 3 bases, there was a span of 12 bases. Per the germline V gene, CDR1 is LGHNA and CDR2 is YNFKEQ. The CDR3 has 14 residues.

The chain carries TRBV11-1 and TRBJ2-4; TRBD1 aligns across 9 bases. CDR1 SGHAT and CDR2 FQDESV come from the germline V gene (reference sequence). The CDR3 spans 13 residues. V was clipped by 6 bases and J by 9 bases; unmatched bases: 6. This CDR3 reads CASSLPGQGIQYF. Here the CDR3 DNA reads TGTGCCAGCAGTTTACCGGGACAGGGCATTCAGTACTTC. The full variable domain, completed using reference TRBV11-1 and TRBJ2-4, is EAEVAQSPRYKITEKSQAVAFWCDPISGHATLYWYRQILGQGPELLVQFQDESVVDDSQLPKDRFSAERLKGVDSTLKIQPAELGDSAMYLCASSLPGQGIQYFGAGTRLSVL.

V is TRBV6-6 and J is TRBJ2-1; unclear D gene. There are 14 residues in the CDR3. Germline V CDR1 and CDR2: MNHNY, SVGAGI (reference sequence). V lost 0 bases and J lost 2, with 5 bases in between. The CDR3 coding sequence is TGTGCCAGCAGTTACTCAGGTACCTACAATGAGCAGTTCTTC. Translation: CASSYSGTYNEQFF.

This clone was seen only once. The chain couples TRBV18 to TRBJ1-1, with a weak D call TRBD1 (5 bases). The CDR3 is made up of 16 amino acids. V shed 2 bases and J shed 1 base, with 14 bases lying between them. Per germline, CDR1 KGHSH and CDR2 LQKENI. The CDR3, as DNA: TGTGCCAGCTCACCAAGTCTCGAGGGACCGAACACTGAAGCTTTCTTT. It codes for CASSPSLEGPNTEAFF.

V usage is TRBV4-3 and J usage is TRBJ2-3; TRBD1 is a possible D gene (6 bases). Trimming cost V 0 bases and J 6 bases, with 13 bases left between them. Germline V gene data show CDR1 as LGHNA and CDR2 as YSLEER. The CDR3 is made up of 15 amino acids. In DNA, the CDR3 is TGCGCCAGCAGCCAAGAGCACAGGGACGGGGATACGCAGTATTTT. It yields the protein CASSQEHRDGDTQYF.

This chain links TRBV5-1 with TRBJ2-3, with a possible D match to TRBD2 (6 bases). CDR1 and CDR2 (germline): SGHRS, YFSETQ. The V gene lost 4 bases and the J gene lost 5 bases, with 20 bases spanning the gap. The CDR3 covers 16 residues. CDR3 DNA sequence: TGCGCCAGCAGCACGACGACTCTTCGCGGGATAGATACGCAGTATTTT. This codes for CASSTTTLRGIDTQYF. The full variable domain, completed using reference TRBV5-1 and TRBJ2-3, is KAGVTQTPRYLIKTRGQQVTLSCSPISGHRSVSWYQQTPGQGLQFLFEYFSETQRNKGNFPGRFSGRQFSNSRSEMNVSTLELGDSALYLCASSTTTLRGIDTQYFGPGTRLTVL.

The J gene is TRBJ2-7, the V gene TRBV6-5, with a possible D match to TRBD1 (6 bases). V was shortened by 0 bases and J by 4 bases, with 13 bases between the two germline ends. CDR1 is MNHEY and CDR2 is SVGAGI in the germline V gene. This CDR3 spans 15 amino acids. The CDR3 nucleotides read TGTGCCAGCAGTTACTCGATTGCCCAGGGGTACGAGCAGTACTTC. Its protein is CASSYSIAQGYEQYF.

The V and J genes are TRBV6-5 and TRBJ1-2; D ambiguous. The germline CDR1 and CDR2 sequences are MNHEY and SVGAGI. The V gene lost 0 bases and the J gene lost 0 bases, with 8 bases spanning the gap. The CDR3 is 15 residues long. The CDR3: CASSYSASTNYGYTF. CDR3 DNA sequence: TGTGCCAGCAGTTACTCGGCGAGCACTAACTATGGCTACACCTTC.

The CDR3: CASSRDRARYEQYF. The CDR3 coding sequence is TGTGCCAGCAGTCGGGACAGGGCACGCTACGAGCAGTACTTC. V and J are TRBV6-5 and TRBJ2-7; 9 nucleotides align to TRBD1. Trimming at V came to 5 bases and at J to 3 bases, leaving 5 bases not matched to a gene. The CDR3 totals 14 residues. Germline loops: CDR1 MNHEY, CDR2 SVGAGI.

The CDR3 coding sequence is TGTGCCAGCAGCGTAGGCGTGAATAGCAACTACGAGCAGTACTTC. This sequence encodes CASSVGVNSNYEQYF. The chain recombines TRBV9 with TRBJ2-7; no definite D call. The germline V gene encodes CDR1 SGDLS and CDR2 YYNGEE. Trimming shortened V by 0 bases and J by 3 bases, and 13 bases separated the two germline ends. The CDR3 is 15 amino acids.

The chain joins TRBV24-1 to TRBJ1-2, with D hard to call. This CDR3 is 10 amino acids long. The ends were cut back, 9 bases at V and 7 bases at J, with 8 bases in the middle. Germline CDR1 reads KGHDR; CDR2 reads SFDVKD. DNA of the CDR3: TGTGCCACCCCTTACCTTGGCTACACCTTC. Translated, it gives CATPYLGYTF.

The genes are TRBV6-1 and TRBJ1-1; D unclear. The V gene's germline CDR1 is MNHNS and CDR2 SASEGT. The length of the CDR3 is 15 residues. V lost 1 base, J lost 5 bases, and 14 bases lay in between. The CDR3 here is CASSEGKGLWTEAFF. The CDR3 coding sequence is TGTGCCAGCAGTGAAGGAAAGGGTTTGTGGACTGAAGCTTTCTTT.

The chain couples TRBV5-1 to TRBJ1-2; possible D gene TRBD1, 6 bases. The germline V gene has CDR1 SGHRS and CDR2 YFSETQ. The CDR3 has 15 residues. V lost 5 bases, J lost 5 bases, and 19 bases lay in between. In DNA, the CDR3 is TGCGCCAGCAGAGAGCCCCCGGGGGGCGGGTATGGCTACACCTTC. Protein product: CASREPPGGGYGYTF.

This chain links TRBV5-1 with TRBJ1-3, with 9 positions matching TRBD1. The V segment lost 8 bases and the J segment 2 bases; nucleotides outside the gene matches: 5. Germline lookup yields CDR1 SGHRS and CDR2 YFSETQ. This CDR3 has 14 residues. Here the CDR3 DNA reads TGCGCCAGTTGGACAGGGGAGGCTGGAAACACCATATATTTT. Translating gives CASWTGEAGNTIYF.

This sequence joins TRBV25-1 and TRBJ1-1, with 8 bases aligning to TRBD1. With 2 bases clipped from V and 4 bases from J, the junction kept 3 bases outside the gene matches. This CDR3 is 14 amino acids long. Germline CDR1 and CDR2: MGHDK and SYGVNS. This CDR3 is CASSENRGGTEAFF. As DNA, the CDR3 is TGTGCCAGCAGTGAAAACAGGGGGGGCACTGAAGCTTTCTTT.

V gene TRBV6-4 combines with J gene TRBJ2-2; D gene ambiguous. Between the trimmed V and J ends, which lost 0 bases and 8 bases, there was a span of 10 bases. This CDR3 is 14 amino acids long. Germline CDR1 is MRHNA and CDR2 is SNTAGT. The CDR3 here is CASSDSAGRGELFF. CDR3 nucleotides: TGTGCCAGCAGTGACTCCGCCGGTAGGGGGGAGCTGTTTTTT.

This chain connects TRBV7-9 to TRBJ1-1; 7 positions agree with TRBD1. Germline CDR1 is SEHNR and CDR2 is FQNEAQ (reference sequence). There are 16 residues in the CDR3. Germline trimming cut 2 bases from V and 1 base from J; bases unmatched to any gene: 7. The DNA of the CDR3 is TGTGCCAGCAGCTTATTGGCGACAGGGTCGAACACTGAAGCTTTCTTT. Its translation: CASSLLATGSNTEAFF.

There are a few counts of this clone. This sequence joins TRBV9 and TRBJ2-7, with TRBD1 identical over 8 bases. Germline assignment: CDR1 SGDLS and CDR2 YYNGEE. Trimming at V came to 4 bases and at J to 2 bases, leaving 5 bases not matched to a gene. CDR3 length: 14 amino acids. In DNA form, the CDR3 reads TGTGCCAGCAGCAAGACAGGGGTAACCTACGAGCAGTACTTC. This translates into CASSKTGVTYEQYF.

The chain combines TRBV7-9 with TRBJ2-3, with TRBD2 matching over 9 bases. CDR3 size: 16 residues. With V trimmed by 5 bases and J by 1 base, 7 bases remained unmatched. Germline-derived CDR1 and CDR2 are SEHNR and FQNEAQ (reference sequence). The CDR3 reads CASSTRLAVRTDTQYF. CDR3 in DNA: TGTGCCAGCAGCACGCGACTAGCGGTACGCACAGATACGCAGTATTTT.

Remarks on this clone: The sample contains more than one DNA sequence encoding this CDR3. The rearrangement uses TRBV6-1 and TRBJ1-5, with D perhaps TRBD1 (6 bases). V lost 1 base to trimming and J lost 6 bases, with 10 bases between them. The CDR3 has 14 residues. Germline CDR1 and CDR2: MNHNS and SASEGT. This CDR3 is CASSEGGGGQPQHF. CDR3 bases: TGTGCCAGCAGTGAAGGAGGGGGTGGTCAGCCCCAGCATTTT.

This chain links TRBV7-2 with TRBJ2-7; TRBD2 matches at 10 bases. This CDR3 contains 14 residues. The junction had 4 bases not matched to a gene; V was cut back by 6 bases and J by 2 bases. Germline CDR1 reads SGHTA; CDR2 reads FQGNSA. The CDR3 loop reads CASSLSGGTYEQYF. The CDR3 DNA follows: TGTGCCAGCAGTCTTAGCGGGGGGACCTACGAGCAGTACTTC.

V gene TRBV10-2 combines with J gene TRBJ2-7; 9 nucleotides line up with TRBD1. The V segment lost 6 bases and the J segment 1 base; nucleotides outside the gene matches: 10. The length of the CDR3 is 16 residues. Germline CDR1 reads WSHSY; CDR2 reads SAAADI. CDR3 nucleotide sequence: TGCGCCAGCAGCGAACCGGGACAGGGTTCTTCCTACGAGCAGTACTTC. Translated, it gives CASSEPGQGSSYEQYF.

The V call is TRBV2, the J call TRBJ2-5; 8 bases match TRBD2. V lost 6 bases, J lost 5 bases, and 2 bases stayed unmatched. The CDR3 runs 12 residues. Germline V lookup: CDR1 SNHLY, CDR2 FYNNEI. For the CDR3, the DNA is TGTGCCAGCAGGGGCGGGGGGGAGACCCAGTACTTC. Translating it yields CASRGGGETQYF.

This chain joins TRBV3-1 (or the pseudogene TRBV3-2) and TRBJ2-5, with 7 bases matching TRBD1. CDR3 size: 15 residues. Germline V lookup: CDR1 LGHDT, CDR2 YNNKEL (reference sequence). V dropped 6 bases and J dropped 5; count of bases not matched to a gene: 12. The CDR3 DNA reads TGTGCCAGCAGGCCGTTGGACAGGTTATCGGAGACCCAGTACTTC. Encoded protein: CASRPLDRLSETQYF.

The V call is TRBV6-5, the J call TRBJ2-3; D is possibly TRBD1 (6 bases). V was pared by 2 bases and J by 3 bases, with 12 bases between. This CDR3 has 15 residues. Germline CDR1 reads MNHEY; CDR2 reads SVGAGI. The CDR3 here is CASSYGGPTTDTQYF. CDR3 nucleotide sequence: TGTGCCAGCAGTTACGGGGGCCCTACGACAGATACGCAGTATTTT.

This clone has only one observation. This chain links TRBV5-4 with TRBJ2-1; 7 bases line up with TRBD1. J was trimmed by 4 bases and V by 6 bases; bases with no gene match: 10. The CDR3 loop spans 15 amino acids. Germline loops: CDR1 SGHNT, CDR2 YYREEE (reference sequence). CDR3 bases: TGTGCCAGCAACCGAGGGACAGATTATTACAATGAGCAGTTCTTC. Its protein product is CASNRGTDYYNEQFF.